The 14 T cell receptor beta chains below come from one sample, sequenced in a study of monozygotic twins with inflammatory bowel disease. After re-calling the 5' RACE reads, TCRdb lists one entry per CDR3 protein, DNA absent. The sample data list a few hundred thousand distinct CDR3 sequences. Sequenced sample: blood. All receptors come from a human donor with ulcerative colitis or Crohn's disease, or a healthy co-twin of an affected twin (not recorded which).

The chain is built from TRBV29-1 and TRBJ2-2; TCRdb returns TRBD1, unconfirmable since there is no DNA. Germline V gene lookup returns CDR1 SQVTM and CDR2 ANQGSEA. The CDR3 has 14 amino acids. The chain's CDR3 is CSVEDSRGPGELFF.

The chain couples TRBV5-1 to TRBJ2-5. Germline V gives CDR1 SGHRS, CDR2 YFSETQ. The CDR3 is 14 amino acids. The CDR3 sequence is CASSPGRHQETQYF.

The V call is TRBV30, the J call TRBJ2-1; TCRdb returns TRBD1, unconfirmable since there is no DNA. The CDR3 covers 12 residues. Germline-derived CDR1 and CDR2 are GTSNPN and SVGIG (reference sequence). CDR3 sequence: CACSPGGTGQFF. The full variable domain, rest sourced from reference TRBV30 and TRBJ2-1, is SQTIHQWPATLVQPVGSPLSLECTVEGTSNPNLYWYRQAAGRGLQLLFYSVGIGQISSEVPQNLSASRPQDRQFILSSKKLLLSDSGFYLCACSPGGTGQFFGPGTRLTVL.

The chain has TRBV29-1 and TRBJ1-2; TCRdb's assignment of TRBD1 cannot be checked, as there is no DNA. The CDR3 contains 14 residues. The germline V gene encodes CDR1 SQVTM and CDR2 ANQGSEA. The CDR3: CSVAWTGYSEGYTF. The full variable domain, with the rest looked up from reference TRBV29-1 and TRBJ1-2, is SAVISQKPSRDICQRGTSLTIQCQVDSQVTMMFWYRQQPGQSLTLIATANQGSEATYESGFVIDKFPISRPNLTFSTLTVSNMSPEDSSIYLCSVAWTGYSEGYTFGSGTRLTVV.

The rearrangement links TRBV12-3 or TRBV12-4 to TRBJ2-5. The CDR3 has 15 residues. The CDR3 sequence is CASSSGWGRQETQYF.

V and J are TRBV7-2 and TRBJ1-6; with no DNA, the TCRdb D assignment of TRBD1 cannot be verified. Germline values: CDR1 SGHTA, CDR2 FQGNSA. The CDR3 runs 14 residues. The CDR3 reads CASSSRWGPSPLHF.

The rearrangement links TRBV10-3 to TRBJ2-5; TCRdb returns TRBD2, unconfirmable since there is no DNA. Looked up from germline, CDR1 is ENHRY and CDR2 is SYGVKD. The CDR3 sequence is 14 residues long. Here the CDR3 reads CAISESNGRETQYF.

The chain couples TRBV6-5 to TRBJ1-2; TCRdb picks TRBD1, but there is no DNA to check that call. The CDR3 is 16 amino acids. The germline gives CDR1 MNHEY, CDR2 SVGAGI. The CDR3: CASSYSSQGAYYGYTF.

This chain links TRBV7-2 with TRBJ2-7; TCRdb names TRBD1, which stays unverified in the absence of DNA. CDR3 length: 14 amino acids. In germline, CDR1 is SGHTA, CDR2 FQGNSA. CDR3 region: CASSFQGASYEQYF.

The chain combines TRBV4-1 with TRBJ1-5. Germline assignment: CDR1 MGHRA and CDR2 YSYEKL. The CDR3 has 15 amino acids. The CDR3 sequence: CASSQGQGPLLSQHF.

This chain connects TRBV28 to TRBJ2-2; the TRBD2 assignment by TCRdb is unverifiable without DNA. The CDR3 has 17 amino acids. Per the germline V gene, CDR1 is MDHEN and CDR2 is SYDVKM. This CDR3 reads CASSPGLAGPNTGELFF.

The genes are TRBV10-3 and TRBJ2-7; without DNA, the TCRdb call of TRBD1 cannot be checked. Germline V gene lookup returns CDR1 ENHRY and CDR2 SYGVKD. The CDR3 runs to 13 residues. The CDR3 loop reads CAISLGTGYEQYF.

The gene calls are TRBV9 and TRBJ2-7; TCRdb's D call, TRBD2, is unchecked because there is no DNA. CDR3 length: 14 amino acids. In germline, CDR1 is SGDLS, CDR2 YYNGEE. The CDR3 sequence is CASSLGTSLGEQYF.

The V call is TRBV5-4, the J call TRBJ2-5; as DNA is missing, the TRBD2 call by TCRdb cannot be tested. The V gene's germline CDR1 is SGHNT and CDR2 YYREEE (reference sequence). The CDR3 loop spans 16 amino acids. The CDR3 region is CASSLVEPGLQETQYF.